Given below is one T cell receptor beta chain in context. Its specificity is not known. TCRdb's copy holds only in-frame clones and misses some; the assay was immunoSEQ multiplex PCR. The sample consists of approximately 80,000 clones, approximately 90% of them appearing once. This record comes from a study of T cell responses to AZD1222 COVID-19 vaccine. General study findings and limits: Spike-specific TCR repertoires showed rising breadth and depth after two AZD1222 doses. The study reported that nearly half of spike-specific TCRs target unmutated variant regions. Repertoires in all cases were sampled only once the peak T cell response had passed.

The ends lost 5 bases at V and 5 bases at J; junction bases unmatched: 7. Germline assignment: CDR1 SGHRS and CDR2 YFSETQ. The CDR3 has 14 residues. The chain joins TRBV5-1 to TRBJ1-2; 9 positions agree with TRBD1. The TCR originated in an adult in good health. The sequenced sample was peripheral blood, obtained on day 0 of AZD1222 vaccination. The DNA for the CDR3 is TGCGCCAGCAGTAGGACGACAGGGGGATATGGCTACACCTTC. It translates to CASSRTTGGYGYTF.